A selection of T cell receptor beta chains follows, all from one sample in a study of blood T cell repertoires in COVID-19. The assay was immunoSEQ multiplex PCR, and TCRdb's table has in-frame clones only and misses some. Of around 120,000 clones listed, 85% to 90% are singletons. What was sequenced was peripheral blood. The receptor set was obtained from a woman between 65 and 79 years old with acute or convalescent COVID-19. Each CDR3 is given with its conserved first and last residue. The order of the fields is J gene, clone size, V gene, D gene, CDR3 protein, CDR3 DNA. A D gene is named only where the DNA matches it firmly. Where a row states a size, it is once, few, many or the class of an expanded clone; other rows omit it.

J: TRBJ1-1
size: -
V: TRBV5-4
D: -
CDR3: CASSLASGDGEAFF
DNA: TGTGCCAGCAGCTTGGCCTCAGGGGATGGGGAAGCTTTCTTT

J: TRBJ2-1
size: -
V: TRBV2
D: TRBD2
CDR3: CASSGGAGGHSEQFF
DNA: TGTGCCAGCAGTGGGGGAGCGGGGGGGCACAGTGAGCAGTTCTTC

J: TRBJ1-5
size: -
V: TRBV24-1
D: -
CDR3: CATSDGAGYSNQPQHF
DNA: TGTGCCACCAGTGATGGCGCGGGGTACAGCAATCAGCCCCAGCATTTT

J: TRBJ1-2
size: few
V: TRBV7-3
D: TRBD1
CDR3: CASSPQGQGYGYTF
DNA: TGTGCCAGCAGCCCTCAGGGACAGGGATATGGCTACACCTTC

J: TRBJ2-1
size: -
V: TRBV7-2
D: TRBD2
CDR3: CASSLGLANNEQFF
DNA: TGTGCCAGCAGCTTGGGACTAGCGAACAATGAGCAGTTCTTC

J: TRBJ1-5
size: once
V: TRBV6-6
D: -
CDR3: CASKTGQFAANQPQHF
DNA: TGTGCCAGCAAAACGGGACAATTCGCCGCCAATCAGCCCCAGCATTTT

J: TRBJ1-2
size: few
V: TRBV7-9
D: -
CDR3: CASSFTDYGYTF
DNA: TGTGCCAGCAGCTTCACAGACTATGGCTACACCTTC

J: TRBJ2-7
size: -
V: TRBV28
D: TRBD1
CDR3: CASSTGQGPYEQYF
DNA: TGTGCCAGCAGTACCGGACAGGGCCCCTACGAGCAGTACTTC

J: TRBJ2-5
size: -
V: TRBV29-1
D: -
CDR3: CSVSGGQETQYF
DNA: TGCAGCGTCTCTGGGGGGCAAGAGACCCAGTACTTC

J: TRBJ1-1
size: -
V: TRBV6-4
D: TRBD1
CDR3: CASSEAGGTEAFF
DNA: TGTGCCAGCAGTGAGGCAGGGGGCACTGAAGCTTTCTTT

J: TRBJ2-5
size: -
V: TRBV7-2
D: TRBD2
CDR3: CASSSRLAGGLEPQYF
DNA: TGTGCCAGCAGCTCCCGCCTAGCGGGGGGGCTGGAGCCCCAGTACTTC

J: TRBJ1-1
size: few
V: TRBV18
D: TRBD1
CDR3: CASSPPMGQGATEAFF
DNA: TGTGCCAGCTCACCACCGATGGGACAGGGGGCTACTGAAGCTTTCTTT

J: TRBJ1-1
size: -
V: TRBV28
D: -
CDR3: CASSFGRSNTEAFF
DNA: TGTGCCAGCAGTTTTGGGAGGTCGAACACTGAAGCTTTCTTT

J: TRBJ2-5
size: -
V: TRBV5-1
D: TRBD2
CDR3: CASSLPTGGGFGTQYF
DNA: TGCGCCAGCAGCCTCCCAACCGGCGGGGGATTTGGGACCCAGTACTTC

J: TRBJ1-1
size: -
V: TRBV3-1/TRBV3-2
D: -
CDR3: CASSPGGGPEAFF
DNA: TGTGCCAGCAGCCCGGGGGGCGGACCTGAAGCTTTCTTT

J: TRBJ2-4
size: -
V: TRBV5-4
D: -
CDR3: CASSLGRGWGKNIQYF
DNA: TGTGCCAGCAGCTTGGGGCGGGGCTGGGGCAAAAACATTCAGTACTTC

J: TRBJ2-1
size: -
V: TRBV28
D: TRBD2
CDR3: CASSSGGINEQFF
DNA: TGTGCCAGCAGTTCGGGGGGGATCAATGAGCAGTTCTTC

J: TRBJ2-1
size: -
V: TRBV18
D: TRBD1
CDR3: CASSPRGTAYNEQFF
DNA: TGTGCCAGCTCACCACGAGGGACAGCCTACAATGAGCAGTTCTTC

J: TRBJ1-4
size: -
V: TRBV6-5
D: -
CDR3: CASSQRIYNEKLFF
DNA: TGTGCCAGCAGTCAGAGGATTTATAATGAAAAACTGTTTTTT

J: TRBJ2-1
size: -
V: TRBV7-6
D: TRBD2
CDR3: CASSLYGTSNEQFF
DNA: TGTGCCAGCAGCTTATATGGGACTAGCAATGAGCAGTTCTTC

J: TRBJ2-3
size: -
V: TRBV30
D: -
CDR3: CAWSVQGTDTQYF
DNA: TGTGCCTGGAGTGTACAAGGCACAGATACGCAGTATTTT

J: TRBJ2-3
size: -
V: TRBV7-6
D: TRBD2
CDR3: CASSLGHASGISTDTQYF
DNA: TGTGCCAGCAGCTTAGGACATGCTAGCGGGATTAGCACAGATACGCAGTATTTT

J: TRBJ1-4
size: -
V: TRBV12-3/TRBV12-4
D: -
CDR3: CASSLQTAEKLFF
DNA: TGTGCCAGCAGTTTACAAACTGCTGAAAAACTGTTTTTT

J: TRBJ2-3
size: -
V: TRBV5-4
D: TRBD2
CDR3: CASSYEGLAGGYSTDTQYF
DNA: TGTGCCAGCAGCTACGAGGGACTAGCGGGGGGTTACAGCACAGATACGCAGTATTTT

J: TRBJ1-2
size: -
V: TRBV6-5
D: -
CDR3: CASSYWGRGGYTF
DNA: TGTGCCAGCAGTTACTGGGGGCGCGGTGGCTACACCTTC

J: TRBJ1-1
size: -
V: TRBV9
D: -
CDR3: CASSVAAGNTEAFF
DNA: TGTGCCAGCAGCGTAGCTGCAGGGAACACTGAAGCTTTCTTT

J: TRBJ2-3
size: -
V: TRBV6-6
D: TRBD2
CDR3: CASSYVSGSDTQYF
DNA: TGTGCCAGCAGTTATGTTAGCGGGTCAGATACGCAGTATTTT

J: TRBJ1-2
size: -
V: TRBV6-5
D: -
CDR3: CASTPWGGRSYGYTF
DNA: TGTGCCAGCACCCCGTGGGGGGGGAGAAGCTATGGCTACACCTTC

J: TRBJ1-1
size: -
V: TRBV10-3
D: -
CDR3: CAISDREGPMNTEAFF
DNA: TGTGCCATCAGTGATAGAGAGGGCCCTATGAACACTGAAGCTTTCTTT